The 32 T cell receptor beta chains presented below share a single source sample, sequenced in a study of vaccination effects on CD4 cells after COVID-19. Within the ViraFEST assay, antigen-specific CD4+ T cells underwent expansion with viral peptide pools prior to sequencing. Researchers isolated CD4+ T cells once approximately 10 days of culture had elapsed. No vaccinee had earlier SARS-CoV-2 infection, and nucleocapsid antibodies were negative. This table comes from immunoSEQ multiplex PCR, and its TCRdb copy is limited to in-frame clones, with some not included. The sample comprises under 30,000 clones, more than 65% of which are singletons, and 20% to 25% rests with the top ten. These receptors lack a known antigen. This sample comprised CD4+ T cells from PBMCs cultured with HCoV-NL63 spike peptides, obtained before COVID-19 vaccination. The source of these receptors is a human donor who received a COVID-19 vaccine.

This clone was seen a handful of times. This chain links TRBV5-1 with TRBJ1-1; D is unresolved. The ends were cut back, 0 bases at V and 0 bases at J, with 9 bases in the middle. The CDR3 runs to 15 residues. CDR1 is SGHRS, CDR2 YFSETQ, per germline. The CDR3 here is CASSLGAGMNTEAFF. CDR3 bases: TGCGCCAGCAGCTTGGGAGCGGGCATGAACACTGAAGCTTTCTTT.

The sample holds a few counts of this clone. V gene TRBV7-8 combines with J gene TRBJ1-5, with TRBD1 identical over 7 bases. The CDR3 is made up of 13 amino acids. V trimming: 8 bases; J trimming: 4 bases; junction bases outside the gene matches: 5. The germline gives CDR1 SGHVS, CDR2 FQNEAQ. CDR3 residues: CASRDSMNQPQHF. The CDR3 coding sequence is TGTGCCAGCCGGGACAGCATGAATCAGCCCCAGCATTTT.

V and J are TRBV4-2 and TRBJ1-6; tentative D call: TRBD1 (5 bases). The V end was cut by 0 bases, the J end by 5 bases, with 11 bases between. CDR1 and CDR2 (germline): LGHNA, YNFKEQ. The CDR3 covers 16 residues. The CDR3 region has the DNA TGTGCCAGCAGCCAAGAAACGTTACAGGATAATTCACCCCTCCACTTT. This sequence encodes CASSQETLQDNSPLHF.

This clone has only a few counts. The V and J genes are TRBV7-9 and TRBJ1-3; D not resolved. The CDR3 is 16 residues long. Germline V lookup: CDR1 SEHNR, CDR2 FQNEAQ (reference sequence). The V end was cut by 0 bases, the J end by 0 bases, with 9 bases between. The CDR3 nucleotides read TGTGCCAGCAGCTTAGCGCTCGAGGGCTCTGGAAACACCATATATTTT. As protein: CASSLALEGSGNTIYF.

This clone was seen a handful of times. The chain combines TRBV7-2 with TRBJ2-1, with 7 bases that match TRBD1. Unmatched junction bases numbered 1, after V lost 0 bases and J lost 2 bases. Germline V gives CDR1 SGHTA, CDR2 FQGNSA. The CDR3 is made up of 15 amino acids. The CDR3 loop is CASSLAQGAYNEQFF. The DNA for the CDR3 is TGTGCCAGCAGCTTAGCGCAGGGGGCCTACAATGAGCAGTTCTTC.

The V call is TRBV30, the J call TRBJ2-5; no clear D gene. Germline CDR1 is GTSNPN and CDR2 is SVGIG (reference sequence). The CDR3 has 12 residues. Trimming left V 1 base short and J 4 bases short, with 7 bases between. CDR3 in DNA: TGTGCCTGGAGTGGGAAGCGAGAGACCCAGTACTTC. Encoded protein: CAWSGKRETQYF.

The chain is built from TRBV4-2 and TRBJ2-2, with 9 nucleotides matching TRBD1. The ends lost 1 base at V and 7 bases at J; junction bases unmatched: 4. CDR1 and CDR2 (germline): LGHNA, YNFKEQ. The CDR3 contains 15 residues. The CDR3 DNA reads TGTGCCAGCAGCCAAGGACAGGGGGAGGACGGGGAGCTGTTTTTT. Translation: CASSQGQGEDGELFF.

In its sample, this clone was seen a few times. The V and J genes are TRBV4-1 and TRBJ2-5, with unresolved D. Trimming took off 1 base at V and 7 bases at J, with 13 bases between the two ends. Germline-derived CDR1 and CDR2 are MGHRA and YSYEKL. This CDR3 has 14 amino acids. CDR3 nucleotide sequence: TGCGCCAGCAGCCAAGGGCCGAATCCGGCGACCCAGTACTTC. Amino acid sequence: CASSQGPNPATQYF.

This chain joins TRBV28 and TRBJ2-7; the D is unclear. CDR3 length equals 12 residues. Trimming removed 11 bases from V and 0 bases from J, with 11 bases in between. CDR1 is MDHEN, CDR2 SYDVKM, per germline. In nucleotides, the CDR3 is TGTGCCTCCTGGGTCAGCTCCTACGAGCAGTACTTC. It encodes CASWVSSYEQYF.

The rearrangement links TRBV20-1 to TRBJ1-6, with D perhaps matching TRBD1 (6 bases). Germline loops: CDR1 DFQATT, CDR2 SNEGSKA (reference sequence). CDR3 size: 13 residues. The V gene lost 3 bases and the J gene lost 8 bases, with 11 bases spanning the gap. The CDR3 nucleotides are TGCAGTGCTAGTAGGGGGTTGGATTCACCCCTCCACTTT. Its translation: CSASRGLDSPLHF.

This clone has only one observation. The chain has TRBV30 and TRBJ2-2, with D perhaps TRBD1 (6 bases). V lost 3 bases and J lost 0, with 8 bases in between. The CDR3 sequence is 14 residues long. Per germline, CDR1 GTSNPN and CDR2 SVGIG (reference sequence). The CDR3 sequence: CAWRGTTNTGELFF. CDR3 DNA: TGTGCCTGGAGGGGGACAACGAACACCGGGGAGCTGTTTTTT.

This clone was seen once. The chain employs TRBV2 and TRBJ1-6; TRBD1 matches at 7 bases. CDR1 is SNHLY, CDR2 FYNNEI, per germline. With 5 bases clipped from V and 6 bases from J, the junction kept 10 bases outside the gene matches. CDR3 size: 16 residues. CDR3 residues: CASSRDSPGLNSPLHF. The DNA for the CDR3 is TGTGCCAGCAGTCGGGACAGCCCTGGGCTTAATTCACCCCTCCACTTT.

The rearrangement uses TRBV5-1 and TRBJ2-1, with 11 bases that match TRBD2. This CDR3 comprises 15 residues. Trimming at V came to 5 bases and at J to 7 bases, leaving 8 bases not matched to a gene. Germline V CDR1 and CDR2: SGHRS, YFSETQ. CDR3 region: CASSPLAGEGNEQFF. DNA of the CDR3: TGCGCCAGCAGTCCACTAGCGGGAGAAGGAAATGAGCAGTTCTTC.

This clone has just a few counts. The V gene is TRBV3-1 (or the pseudogene TRBV3-2), the J gene TRBJ2-7; D possibly corresponds to TRBD1 (5 bases). Germline CDR1 and CDR2: LGHDT and YNNKEL (reference sequence). This CDR3 spans 16 amino acids. Trimming took off 0 bases at V and 0 bases at J, with 12 bases between the two ends. CDR3 coding DNA: TGTGCCAGCAGCCAAGATTGGGGCAGCTTCTCCTACGAGCAGTACTTC. It encodes CASSQDWGSFSYEQYF.

This clone was picked up a small number of times. This chain uses TRBV28 with TRBJ1-2; D gene ambiguous. CDR1 and CDR2 from the germline V gene are MDHEN and SYDVKM. The CDR3 has 17 residues. The ends were cut back, 3 bases at V and 7 bases at J, with 24 bases in the middle. CDR3 sequence (DNA): TGTGCCAGCAGTTTTGGGGTTTTCCGCATTGGAACGGGTGGCTACACCTTC. It specifies CASSFGVFRIGTGGYTF.

The sample holds a few counts of this clone. In DNA form, the CDR3 reads TGTGCCAGCAGCCACCAGGGGTCCGACACTGAAGCTTTCTTT. Protein product: CASSHQGSDTEAFF. The chain employs TRBV4-2 and TRBJ1-1; possible D gene TRBD1, 6 bases. Trimming removed 3 bases from V and 3 bases from J, with 11 bases in between. This CDR3 has 14 amino acids. Germline-derived CDR1 and CDR2 are LGHNA and YNFKEQ.

The J gene is TRBJ1-2, the V gene TRBV7-2, with D perhaps TRBD1 (6 bases). Deletions cut 1 base from V and 0 bases from J, with 9 bases between. The CDR3 has 15 residues. Germline V gene lookup returns CDR1 SGHTA and CDR2 FQGNSA. CDR3 amino acids: CASSLVQGPNYGYTF. For the CDR3, the DNA is TGTGCCAGCAGCTTAGTACAGGGCCCTAACTATGGCTACACCTTC. The full variable domain, in which reference TRBV7-2 and TRBJ1-2 provide the parts outside the CDR3, is GAGVSQSPSNKVTEKGKDVELRCDPISGHTALYWYRQSLGQGLEFLIYFQGNSAPDKSGLPSDRFSAERTGGSVSTLTIQRTQQEDSAVYLCASSLVQGPNYGYTFGSGTRLTVV.

In this sample, this clone is medium-sized (0.01 to 0.1%). Here the CDR3 reads CASSYRQGPFIYF. In DNA form, the CDR3 reads TGTGCCAGCAGCTACCGACAGGGACCCTTCATATATTTT. The gene calls are TRBV7-2 and TRBJ1-3; 7 nucleotides match TRBD1. V gave up 4 bases and J gave up 12 bases; unmatched junction bases: 9. Per the germline V gene, CDR1 is SGHTA and CDR2 is FQGNSA. The CDR3 loop spans 13 amino acids.

The chain combines TRBV5-1 with TRBJ2-2; the D gene is possibly TRBD1 (6 bases). Germline-derived CDR1 and CDR2 are SGHRS and YFSETQ. The ends were cut back, 4 bases at V and 4 bases at J, with 11 bases in the middle. The CDR3 extends over 14 amino acids. The chain's CDR3 is CASSPRGSTGELFF. The CDR3, as DNA: TGCGCCAGCAGCCCCAGGGGTAGCACCGGGGAGCTGTTTTTT.

The V call is TRBV7-2, the J call TRBJ2-5; 11 bases agree with TRBD2. Germline V gene lookup returns CDR1 SGHTA and CDR2 FQGNSA. The CDR3 is made up of 16 amino acids. With 1 base clipped from V and 2 bases from J, the junction kept 3 bases outside the gene matches. The CDR3 here is CASSLGASGGQETQYF. The CDR3 nucleotides read TGTGCCAGCAGCTTAGGGGCTAGCGGGGGGCAAGAGACCCAGTACTTC.

The V gene is TRBV29-1, the J gene TRBJ1-5, with D perhaps matching TRBD1 (6 bases). V gave up 6 bases and J gave up 3 bases, with 12 bases separating them. The CDR3 totals 13 residues. Germline V gene data show CDR1 as SQVTM and CDR2 as ANQGSEA. The CDR3 reads CSVAQGANQPQHF. In DNA, the CDR3 is TGCAGCGTAGCACAGGGAGCCAATCAGCCCCAGCATTTT.

The chain uses TRBV7-9 and TRBJ2-3, with 14 bases identical to TRBD2. Germline CDR1 SEHNR, CDR2 FQNEAQ (reference sequence). V gave up 1 base and J gave up 4 bases; unmatched junction bases: 4. The CDR3 extends over 17 amino acids. The CDR3 protein is CASSLGTSGRRADTQYF. CDR3 DNA: TGTGCCAGCAGCTTAGGGACTAGCGGGAGGAGGGCAGATACGCAGTATTTT.

The CDR3 spells CASSALTGQAEKLFF. The CDR3 nucleotides read TGCGCCAGCAGCGCCTTAACTGGACAGGCTGAAAAACTGTTTTTT. The V call is TRBV5-1, the J call TRBJ1-4; 7 bases map to TRBD1. The CDR3 is 15 residues long. Germline assignment: CDR1 SGHRS and CDR2 YFSETQ. V lost 4 bases, J lost 7 bases, and 10 bases stayed unmatched.

The CDR3 loop reads CASSFRDFNQPQHF. The CDR3 nucleotides read TGTGCCAGCAGCTTCAGGGATTTCAATCAGCCCCAGCATTTT. The chain recombines TRBV5-6 with TRBJ1-5; D perhaps matches TRBD1 (5 bases). Germline V gene data show CDR1 as SGHDT and CDR2 as YYEEEE. Trimming stripped 2 bases from V and 3 bases from J, with 9 bases between. The CDR3 is made up of 14 amino acids.

This CDR3 reads CASSPTGPHQPQHF. The CDR3 nucleotides read TGTGCCAGCAGCCCGACAGGGCCCCATCAGCCCCAGCATTTT. The J gene is TRBJ1-5, the V gene TRBV6-2 or TRBV6-3, with 7 bases lining up with TRBD1. The V gene's germline CDR1 is MNHEY and CDR2 SVGEGT. The CDR3 covers 14 residues. With 6 bases clipped from V and 5 bases from J, the junction kept 7 bases outside the gene matches.

The chain is built from TRBV6-1 and TRBJ2-7; TRBD1 aligns across 12 bases. Trimming removed 3 bases from V and 5 bases from J; junction bases left unmatched: 8. CDR1 is MNHNS, CDR2 SASEGT, per germline. CDR3 size: 16 residues. Written as DNA, the CDR3 is TGTGCCAGCAGTGAGTCACTGGGACAGGGGGCTCACGAGCAGTACTTC. Protein: CASSESLGQGAHEQYF.

The CDR3 DNA reads as TGTGCCAGCATCTGGGACAGGGGGTTGCAAGAGACCCAGTACTTC. Translating it yields CASIWDRGLQETQYF. The chain uses TRBV6-5 and TRBJ2-5; 11 positions agree with TRBD1. V trimming: 7 bases; J trimming: 2 bases; junction bases outside the gene matches: 6. The length of the CDR3 is 15 residues. In germline, CDR1 is MNHEY, CDR2 SVGAGI.

The chain employs TRBV7-2 and TRBJ1-5; 11 nucleotides align to TRBD1. V lost 0 bases, J lost 9 bases, and 10 bases stayed unmatched. The CDR3 totals 17 residues. CDR1 is SGHTA, CDR2 FQGNSA, per germline. In DNA form, the CDR3 reads TGTGCCAGCAGCTTAGCCCCGGGACAGGGGGGAAAGGGGCCCCAGCATTTT. Amino acids: CASSLAPGQGGKGPQHF.

The genes are TRBV3-1 (or the pseudogene TRBV3-2) and TRBJ2-1; D ambiguous. V gave up 0 bases and J gave up 4 bases, with 4 bases separating them. Germline values: CDR1 LGHDT, CDR2 YNNKEL (reference sequence). The CDR3 is 13 amino acids. The CDR3, as DNA: TGTGCCAGCAGCCAAGAGTGGTACAATGAGCAGTTCTTC. Translated: CASSQEWYNEQFF.

This sequence joins TRBV12-2 and TRBJ2-1; the D call of TRBD2 is as the table states it, not checked on the DNA. TRBV12-2 is a listed pseudogene. The CDR3 loop spans 15 amino acids. CDR3 bases: TGTGCAAGTCGCTTAGGTGAGCGGGGAGGGCATGAGCAGTTCTTC. This encodes CASRLGERGGHEQFF.

The table lists this clone with many counts. This chain connects TRBV27 to TRBJ1-2; D gene unclear. V dropped 0 bases and J dropped 4 bases, with 6 bases sitting between them. The CDR3 consists of 13 residues. The germline gives CDR1 MNHEY, CDR2 SMNVEV (reference sequence). For the CDR3, the DNA is TGTGCCAGCAGTTTATCATCCGTCTATGGCTACACCTTC. Translated: CASSLSSVYGYTF.

This rearrangement joins TRBV10-3 to TRBJ2-1, with 9 bases matching TRBD1. The V and J ends lost 5 bases and 6 bases, in that order; junction bases with no gene match: 8. The CDR3 runs to 15 residues. Looked up from germline, CDR1 is ENHRY and CDR2 is SYGVKD. The CDR3 nucleotides are TGTGCCATCAGTACGAACAGGGGGCACACCAATGAGCAGTTCTTC. Its protein is CAISTNRGHTNEQFF.